This is a list of T cell receptor beta chains from one sample in a study of blood T cell repertoires in COVID-19. Using immunoSEQ multiplex PCR, the repertoire was profiled, and TCRdb retains in-frame clones only, with some absent. The sample contains 200,000 to 250,000 clones, 80% to 90% of which appear only once. The sequenced sample consisted of peripheral blood. These receptors were collected from a man between 18 and 29 years old with active or convalescent COVID-19. Both conserved end residues are part of each CDR3. Each record gives: J gene, clone size, D gene, V gene, CDR3 protein, CDR3 DNA. D genes are given only for firm matches. Size values are once, few and many counts, or a class for expanded clones, and some rows have none.

>TRBJ1-1|-|TRBD1|TRBV7-9
CASRSDRANTEAFF
TGTGCCAGCAGGTCGGACAGGGCGAACACTGAAGCTTTCTTT
>TRBJ2-7|-|TRBD1|TRBV24-1
CATSDRAWVEQYF
TGTGCCACTTCAGACAGGGCGTGGGTCGAGCAGTACTTC
>TRBJ2-7|-|-|TRBV30
CACRPGSSYEQYF
TGTGCCTGCCGCCCAGGGTCTAGCTACGAGCAGTACTTC
>TRBJ2-7|-|-|TRBV9
CASGQGQQYF
TGTGCCAGCGGGCAGGGGCAGCAGTACTTC
>TRBJ2-1|-|TRBD2|TRBV12-5
CASGLGSSGNIYEQFF
TGTGCTAGTGGTTTGGGTTCTAGCGGGAATATCTATGAGCAGTTCTTC
>TRBJ2-7|few|TRBD2|TRBV5-1
CASSPGGEQYF
TGCGCCAGCAGCCCGGGGGGGGAGCAGTACTTC
>TRBJ1-5|-|-|TRBV30
CAWSVVTYNQPQHF
TGTGCCTGGAGTGTAGTCACCTACAATCAGCCCCAGCATTTT
>TRBJ2-5|-|-|TRBV5-8
CASSLMRFQETQYF
TGTGCCAGCAGCTTGATGCGGTTCCAAGAGACCCAGTACTTC
>TRBJ2-5|-|TRBD2|TRBV19
CASSRAGGETQYF
TGTGCCAGTAGTAGAGCGGGAGGGGAGACCCAGTACTTC
>TRBJ2-5|-|TRBD1|TRBV2
CASTLQGQGQETQYF
TGTGCCAGCACCCTACAGGGACAGGGGCAAGAGACCCAGTACTTC
>TRBJ1-6|-|-|TRBV7-2
CASSLGHLKTPADSPLHF
TGTGCCAGCAGCTTAGGACACTTGAAGACCCCAGCAGATTCACCCCTCCACTTT
>TRBJ2-7|-|TRBD1|TRBV18
CASSQGTGAREQYF
TGTGCCAGCTCACAGGGGACAGGGGCTCGGGAGCAGTACTTC
>TRBJ1-2|-|-|TRBV15
CATSRARQPGYGYTF
TGTGCCACCAGCAGGGCAAGACAGCCGGGCTATGGCTACACCTTC
>TRBJ1-1|-|-|TRBV5-6
CASSSATGLNTEAFF
TGTGCCAGCAGCTCAGCCACAGGGCTGAACACTGAAGCTTTCTTT
>TRBJ1-1|-|-|TRBV19
CATGRVGGNTEAFF
TGTGCCACGGGCAGGGTTGGTGGGAACACTGAAGCTTTCTTT
>TRBJ2-7|-|-|TRBV18
CASSPHPGSTYEQYF
TGTGCCAGCTCACCACATCCAGGGTCAACCTACGAGCAGTACTTC
>TRBJ1-3|-|-|TRBV23-1
CAIQLACDSGNTIYF
TGCGCCATCCAGTTAGCCTGCGACTCTGGAAACACCATATATTTT
>TRBJ2-2|-|-|TRBV27
CASSSLGPGELFF
TGTGCCAGCAGTTCACTAGGTCCCGGGGAGCTGTTTTTT
>TRBJ1-1|-|-|TRBV10-3
CAISGGNTEAFF
TGTGCCATCAGTGGAGGGAACACTGAAGCTTTCTTT
>TRBJ2-1|-|TRBD2|TRBV6-4
CASSDSFSGSPNEQFF
TGTGCCAGCAGTGACTCTTTTAGCGGGAGCCCTAATGAGCAGTTCTTC
>TRBJ2-2|-|-|TRBV10-2
CASRAGTGELFF
TGCGCCAGCAGGGCAGGAACCGGGGAGCTGTTTTTT
>TRBJ2-1|-|TRBD2|TRBV11-3
CASSYSSGDLNEQFF
TGTGCCAGCAGCTACAGTAGCGGGGACCTCAATGAGCAGTTCTTC
>TRBJ2-1|-|-|TRBV7-9
CASSPGGREYYNEQFF
TGTGCCAGCAGCCCCGGAGGGCGAGAATACTACAATGAGCAGTTCTTC
>TRBJ2-7|-|-|TRBV11-2
CASSPLGYEQYF
TGTGCCAGCAGCCCCCTCGGCTACGAGCAGTACTTC
>TRBJ2-5|-|-|TRBV5-4
CASSLLRGVRETQYF
TGTGCCAGCAGCTTGCTCCGGGGAGTGAGGGAGACCCAGTACTTC
>TRBJ1-1|-|-|TRBV27
CASSSQWALNTEAFF
TGTGCCAGCAGCTCGCAGTGGGCTCTGAACACTGAAGCTTTCTTT
>TRBJ2-1|once|TRBD2|TRBV7-2
CASSFRGGAGTNNEQFF
TGTGCCAGCAGCTTCCGCGGGGGAGCGGGGACGAACAATGAGCAGTTCTTC
>TRBJ1-1|-|TRBD1|TRBV5-1
CASSWGQSNTEAFF
TGCGCCAGCAGCTGGGGACAGTCTAACACTGAAGCTTTCTTT
>TRBJ2-1|once|TRBD1|TRBV9
CASSARQGAGEQFF
TGTGCCAGCAGCGCAAGACAGGGGGCTGGTGAGCAGTTCTTC
>TRBJ1-5|-|-|TRBV30
CAWSVRGSSNQPQHF
TGTGCCTGGAGTGTACGCGGTTCCAGCAATCAGCCCCAGCATTTT
>TRBJ1-5|-|TRBD1|TRBV30
CAATPGTVNQPQHF
TGTGCCGCCACCCCCGGGACAGTTAATCAGCCCCAGCATTTT